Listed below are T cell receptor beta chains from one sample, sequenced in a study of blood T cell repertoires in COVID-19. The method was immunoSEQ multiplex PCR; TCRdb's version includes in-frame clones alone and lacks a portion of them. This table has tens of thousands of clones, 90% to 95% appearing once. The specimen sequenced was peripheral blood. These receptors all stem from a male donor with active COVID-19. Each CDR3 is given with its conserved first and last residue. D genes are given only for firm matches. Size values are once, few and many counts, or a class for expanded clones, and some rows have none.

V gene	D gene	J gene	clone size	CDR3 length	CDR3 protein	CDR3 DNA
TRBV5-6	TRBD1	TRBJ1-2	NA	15	CASRLSGTGGYGYTF	TGTGCCAGCCGTTTATCCGGGACAGGGGGTTATGGCTACACCTTC
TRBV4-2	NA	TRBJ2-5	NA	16	CASSQELTSLQETQYF	TGTGCCAGCAGCCAAGAACTAACTAGCCTCCAAGAGACCCAGTACTTC
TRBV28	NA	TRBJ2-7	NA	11	CASSSRYEQYF	TGTGCCAGCAGTTCTCGCTACGAGCAGTACTTC
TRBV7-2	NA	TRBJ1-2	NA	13	CASSRQNNYGYTF	TGTGCCAGCAGCCGACAGAACAACTATGGCTACACCTTC
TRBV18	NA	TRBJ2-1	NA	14	CASSPPEIRNEQFF	TGTGCCAGCTCACCACCGGAGATTCGAAATGAGCAGTTCTTC
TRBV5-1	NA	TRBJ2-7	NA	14	CASSLGQVSYEQYF	TGCGCCAGCAGCTTGGGACAGGTCTCCTACGAGCAGTACTTC
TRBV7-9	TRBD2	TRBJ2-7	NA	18	CASSSTLTSGGDSYEQYF	TGTGCCAGCAGCTCTACACTGACTAGCGGGGGTGACTCCTACGAGCAGTACTTC
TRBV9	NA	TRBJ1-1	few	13	CASSVAVNTEAFF	TGTGCCAGCAGCGTAGCGGTGAACACTGAAGCTTTCTTT
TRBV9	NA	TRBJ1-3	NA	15	CASSHGGNSGNTIYF	TGTGCCAGCAGCCACGGGGGGAACTCTGGAAACACCATATATTTT
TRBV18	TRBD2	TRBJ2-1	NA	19	CASSPLIDTLAGGDNEQFF	TGTGCCAGCTCACCCCTCATTGATACGCTAGCGGGGGGTGACAATGAGCAGTTCTTC
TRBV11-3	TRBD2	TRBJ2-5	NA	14	CASSLTAGGETQYF	TGTGCCAGCAGCTTAACTGCCGGGGGGGAGACCCAGTACTTC
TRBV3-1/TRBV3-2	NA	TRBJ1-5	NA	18	CASSQDRSGLDLNQPQHF	TGTGCCAGCAGCCAAGATCGGTCAGGGTTGGATTTAAATCAGCCCCAGCATTTT
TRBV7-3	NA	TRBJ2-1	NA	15	CASSPRVAVYNEQFF	TGTGCCAGCAGCCCCAGGGTTGCGGTTTACAATGAGCAGTTCTTC
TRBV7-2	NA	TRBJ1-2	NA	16	CASSLANQGLNYGYTF	TGTGCCAGCAGCTTAGCGAACCAGGGCCTTAACTATGGCTACACCTTC
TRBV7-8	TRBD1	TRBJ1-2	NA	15	CASSLQQGQGSGYTF	TGTGCCAGCAGCTTACAGCAGGGACAGGGCAGCGGCTACACCTTC
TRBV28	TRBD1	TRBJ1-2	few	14	CASRLGQAAYGYTF	TGTGCCAGCCGACTGGGACAGGCGGCCTATGGCTACACCTTC
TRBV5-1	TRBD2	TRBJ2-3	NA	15	CASRDSGVITDTQYF	TGCGCCAGCAGGGATAGCGGGGTGATCACAGATACGCAGTATTTT
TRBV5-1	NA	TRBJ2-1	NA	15	CASSLVRGGDNEQFF	TGCGCCAGCAGCTTGGTGCGGGGTGGCGACAATGAGCAGTTCTTC
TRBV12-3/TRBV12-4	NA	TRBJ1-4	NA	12	CASSFPGEKLFF	TGTGCCAGCAGTTTTCCGGGGGAAAAACTGTTTTTT
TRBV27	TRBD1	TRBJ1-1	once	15	CASSPPQTGTGKAFF	TGTGCCAGCAGTCCCCCCCAGACAGGGACCGGAAAGGCTTTCTTT
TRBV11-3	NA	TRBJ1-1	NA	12	CASSPRGYEAFF	TGTGCCAGCAGCCCCCGGGGGTACGAAGCTTTCTTT
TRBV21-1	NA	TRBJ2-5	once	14	CASSPGEGLETQYF	TGTGCCAGCAGCCCCGGGGAAGGGCTAGAGACCCAGTACTTC
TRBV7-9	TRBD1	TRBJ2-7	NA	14	CASSSGQGAYEQYF	TGTGCCAGCAGCTCCGGACAGGGGGCCTACGAGCAGTACTTC
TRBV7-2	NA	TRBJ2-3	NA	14	CASSLGVLADTQYF	TGTGCCAGCAGCTTAGGGGTACTAGCAGATACGCAGTATTTT
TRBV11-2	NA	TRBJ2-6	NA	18	CASSLSSSSSPGANVLTF	TGTGCCAGCAGCTTATCCTCGTCGTCGAGCCCTGGGGCCAACGTCCTGACTTTC
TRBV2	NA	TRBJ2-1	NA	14	CASSGLASYNEQFF	TGTGCCAGCAGTGGGCTAGCCTCCTACAATGAGCAGTTCTTC
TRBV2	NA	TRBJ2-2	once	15	CASSAERGNTGELFF	TGTGCCAGCAGTGCCGAAAGGGGGAACACCGGGGAGCTGTTTTTT
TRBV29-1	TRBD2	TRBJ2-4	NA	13	CSAASGGPNIQYF	TGCAGCGCAGCTAGCGGGGGGCCTAACATTCAGTACTTC
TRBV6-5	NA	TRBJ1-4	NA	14	CASMGGRANEKLFF	TGTGCCAGCATGGGGGGGCGAGCGAATGAAAAACTGTTTTTT
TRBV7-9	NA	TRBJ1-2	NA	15	CASSLDSHSFYGYTF	TGTGCCAGCAGCTTAGATTCACACAGTTTCTATGGCTACACCTTC
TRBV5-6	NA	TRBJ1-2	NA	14	CASSLFVTNYGYTF	TGTGCCAGCAGCTTGTTCGTAACTAACTATGGCTACACCTTC